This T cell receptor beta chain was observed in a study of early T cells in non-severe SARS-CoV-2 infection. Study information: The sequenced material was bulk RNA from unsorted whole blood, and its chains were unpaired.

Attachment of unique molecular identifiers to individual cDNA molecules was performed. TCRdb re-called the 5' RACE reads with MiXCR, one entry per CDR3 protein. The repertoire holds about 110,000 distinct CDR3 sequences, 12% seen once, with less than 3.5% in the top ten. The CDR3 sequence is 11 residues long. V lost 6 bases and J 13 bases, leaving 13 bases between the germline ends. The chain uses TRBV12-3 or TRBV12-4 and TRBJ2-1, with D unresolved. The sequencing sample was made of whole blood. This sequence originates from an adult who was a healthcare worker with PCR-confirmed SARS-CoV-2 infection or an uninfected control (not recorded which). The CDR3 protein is CASSQTASQFF. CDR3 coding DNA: TGTGCCAGCAGCCAAACTGCTTCTCAGTTCTTC.